Described below is a single T cell receptor (beta chain) sequence and its context. The antigen is not known. What was amplified from RNA transcripts were TCR beta CDR3 regions. The TCR CDR3 was amplified in a first-round RT-PCR using the HTBI primer set. MiXCR, run by TCRdb on the multiplex PCR reads, gives a single entry per CDR3 protein. The sample lists 600,000 to 700,000 distinct CDR3 sequences; nearly 45% were seen once. The data were obtained in a study of T cells in Graves' hyperthyroidism and ophthalmopathy. General observations from the study: Ophthalmopathy was distinguished from stable hyperthyroidism by 13 V-J signatures.

The sequencing input was peripheral blood or thyroid tissue (not recorded which). This clonotype was obtained from an adult man with Graves' disease, either hyperthyroidism or ophthalmopathy (not recorded which).

CDR3 sequence: CATSRRRRGVGTEAFF. CDR3 DNA sequence: TGTGCCACCAGCAGGAGGAGGCGGGGTGTCGGCACTGAAGCTTTCTTT. The chain has TRBV15 and TRBJ1-1; D is uncertain. Trimming stripped 3 bases from V and 4 bases from J, with 18 bases between. Germline V CDR1 and CDR2: LNHNV, YYDKDF (reference sequence). CDR3 length: 16 amino acids.